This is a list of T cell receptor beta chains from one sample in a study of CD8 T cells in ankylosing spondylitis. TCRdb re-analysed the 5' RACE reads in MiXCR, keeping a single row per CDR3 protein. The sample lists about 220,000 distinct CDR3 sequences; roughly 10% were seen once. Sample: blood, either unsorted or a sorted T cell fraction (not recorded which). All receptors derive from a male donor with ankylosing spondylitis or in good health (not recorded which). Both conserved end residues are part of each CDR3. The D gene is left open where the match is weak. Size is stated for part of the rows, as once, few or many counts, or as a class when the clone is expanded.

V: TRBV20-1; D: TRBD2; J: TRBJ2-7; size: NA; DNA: TGCAGTGCTGCTCTGGCTAGCGGGGGGAACTACGAGCAGTACTTC; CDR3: CSAALASGGNYEQYF
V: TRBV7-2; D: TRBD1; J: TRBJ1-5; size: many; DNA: TGTGCCAGCAGCTTTGGGACAGGGGAACAGCCCCAGCATTTT; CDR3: CASSFGTGEQPQHF
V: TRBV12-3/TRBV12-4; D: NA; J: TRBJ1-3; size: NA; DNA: TGTGCCAGCAGTGGATATAATACAGGGCTCTCTGGAAACACCATATATTTT; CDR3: CASSGYNTGLSGNTIYF
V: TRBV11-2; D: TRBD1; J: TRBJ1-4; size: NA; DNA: TGTGCCAGCAGCTCCCTCCTGGGACAGGGGTCCTTAGGGGAAAAACTGTTTTTT; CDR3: CASSSLLGQGSLGEKLFF
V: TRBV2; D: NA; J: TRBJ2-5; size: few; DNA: TGTGCCAGCAGTAAGGACAGACAAGAGACCCAGTACTTC; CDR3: CASSKDRQETQYF
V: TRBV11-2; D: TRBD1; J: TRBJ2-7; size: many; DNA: TGTGCCAGCAGCCTAAGCTACTTCGGGGACAGGTTATACGAGCAGTACTTC; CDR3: CASSLSYFGDRLYEQYF
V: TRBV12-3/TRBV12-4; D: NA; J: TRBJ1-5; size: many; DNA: TGTGCCAGCACCATCGGAGGGAAGCCCCAGCATTTT; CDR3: CASTIGGKPQHF
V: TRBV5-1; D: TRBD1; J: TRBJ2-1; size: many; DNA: TGCGCCACCAGCCTCCGGGACAGGGACCGTAATGAGCAGTTCTTC; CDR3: CATSLRDRDRNEQFF
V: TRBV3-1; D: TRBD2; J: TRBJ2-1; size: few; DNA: TGTGCCAGCAGCCCCAACAGCGGGGGGGCCAGTGAGCAGTTCTTC; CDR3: CASSPNSGGASEQFF
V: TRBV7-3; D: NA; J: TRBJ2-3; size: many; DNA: TGTGCCAGCAGCTCCTCCGGTTCTACTCGCACAGATACGCAGTATTTT; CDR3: CASSSSGSTRTDTQYF
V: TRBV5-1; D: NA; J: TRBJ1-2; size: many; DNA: TGCGCCAGCAGCTTGGTGGTGGATAGCTATGGCTACACCTTC; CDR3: CASSLVVDSYGYTF
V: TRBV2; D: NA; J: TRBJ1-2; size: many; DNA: TGTGCCAGCAGTGTGGAGGGGGGCTATGGCTACACCTTC; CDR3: CASSVEGGYGYTF
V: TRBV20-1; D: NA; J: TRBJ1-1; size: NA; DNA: TGCAGTGCTTCTGAGGGACGGCTGGCTGAAGCTTTCTTT; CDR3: CSASEGRLAEAFF